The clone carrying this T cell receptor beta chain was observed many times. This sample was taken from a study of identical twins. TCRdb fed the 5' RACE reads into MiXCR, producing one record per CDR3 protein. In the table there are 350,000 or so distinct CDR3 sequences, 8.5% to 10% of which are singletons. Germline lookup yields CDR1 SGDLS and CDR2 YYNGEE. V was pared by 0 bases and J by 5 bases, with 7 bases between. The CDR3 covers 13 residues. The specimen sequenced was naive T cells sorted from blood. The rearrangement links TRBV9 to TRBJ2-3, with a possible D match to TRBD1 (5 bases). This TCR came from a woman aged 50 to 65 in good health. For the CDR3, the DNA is TGTGCCAGCAGCGTAGAGGGGATAGATACGCAGTATTTT. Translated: CASSVEGIDTQYF. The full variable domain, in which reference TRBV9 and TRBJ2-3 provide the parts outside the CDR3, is DSGVTQTPKHLITATGQRVTLRCSPRSGDLSVYWYQQSLDQGLQFLIQYYNGEERAKGNILERFSAQQFPDLHSELNLSSLELGDSALYFCASSVEGIDTQYFGPGTRLTVL.